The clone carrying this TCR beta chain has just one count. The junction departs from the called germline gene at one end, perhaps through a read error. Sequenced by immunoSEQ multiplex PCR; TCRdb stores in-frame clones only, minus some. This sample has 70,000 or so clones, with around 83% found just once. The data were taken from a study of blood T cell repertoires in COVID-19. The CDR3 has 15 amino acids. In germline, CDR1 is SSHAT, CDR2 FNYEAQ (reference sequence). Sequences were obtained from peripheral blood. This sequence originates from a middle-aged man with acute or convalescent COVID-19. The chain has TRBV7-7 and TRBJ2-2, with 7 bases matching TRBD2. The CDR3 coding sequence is TGTGCTAGCAGCCATGGGGGGGATGGCACCGGGGAGCTGTTTTTT. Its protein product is CASSHGGDGTGELFF.